One and the same sample provided the 9 T cell receptor beta chains below, sequenced in a study of shared clonotypes between healthy human individuals. Produced via immunoSEQ multiplex PCR; TCRdb's table is partial and in-frame only. The repertoire holds 2.3 million or so clones, with 80% to 95% as singletons. The specimen was naive CD4+ T cells from PBMCs. Subset specified: CD45RA+ positively selected. These receptors were collected from a man between 18 and 35 years old in good health. Some clones in this sample may be carry-over from other donors' samples.

The rearrangement links TRBV28 to TRBJ1-1, with D perhaps TRBD1 (6 bases). The CDR3 is 17 amino acids. Germline V gives CDR1 MDHEN, CDR2 SYDVKM. V was trimmed by 1 base and J by 0 bases, leaving 15 bases between them. CDR3 nucleotide sequence: TGTGCCAGCAGTTTATTGGGGGGCGCGGTGGTGAACACTGAAGCTTTCTTT. Translating it yields CASSLLGGAVVNTEAFF.

This clone has only one observation. J is TRBJ1-5 and V is TRBV28, with 8 bases aligning to TRBD1. Germline CDR1 MDHEN, CDR2 SYDVKM. Losses at the gene ends were 4 bases for V and 1 base for J; bases not matched to a gene: 9. CDR3 length equals 17 residues. The CDR3 reads CASSSPTDRESNQPQHF. CDR3 nucleotide sequence: TGTGCCAGCAGTTCTCCCACGGACAGGGAGAGCAATCAGCCCCAGCATTTT. Based on the CDR3 plus reference TRBV28 and TRBJ1-5, the full variable domain is DVKVTQSSRYLVKRTGEKVFLECVQDMDHENMFWYRQDPGLGLRLIYFSYDVKMKEKGDIPEGYSVSREKKERFSLILESASTNQTSMYLCASSSPTDRESNQPQHFGDGTRLSIL.

The CDR3 coding sequence is TGTGCCAGCAGTGCCGAAGTAGGGGTTGGTCGGCAGTTCTTC. It codes for CASSAEVGVGRQFF. V gene TRBV6-4 combines with J gene TRBJ2-1; tentatively, D is TRBD1 (5 bases). CDR3 length equals 14 residues. Germline CDR1 is MRHNA and CDR2 is SNTAGT. The V gene lost 4 bases and the J gene lost 12 bases, with 19 bases spanning the gap.

The chain carries TRBV25-1 and TRBJ1-3; a possible D gene is TRBD1 (5 bases). The CDR3 extends over 17 amino acids. Trimming shortened V by 0 bases and J by 3 bases, and 15 bases separated the two germline ends. In germline, CDR1 is MGHDK, CDR2 SYGVNS. The CDR3 DNA follows: TGTGCCAGCAGTGAATATCGGCAGGGAGTGCGTGGAAACACCATATATTTT. This translates into CASSEYRQGVRGNTIYF.

This chain joins TRBV18 and TRBJ2-3, with 15 bases matching TRBD2. This CDR3 spans 19 amino acids. The ends lost 0 bases at V and 1 base at J; junction bases unmatched: 5. The germline V gene has CDR1 KGHSH and CDR2 LQKENI. CDR3 sequence: CASSPPGLAGGKGTDTQYF. CDR3 in DNA: TGTGCCAGCTCACCACCGGGACTAGCGGGAGGAAAGGGCACAGATACGCAGTATTTT.

The rearrangement joins TRBV18 to TRBJ1-1; D is unclear. The length of the CDR3 is 14 residues. The V gene's germline CDR1 is KGHSH and CDR2 LQKENI. Trimming shortened V by 2 bases and J by 1 base, and 8 bases separated the two germline ends. The CDR3 DNA reads TGTGCCAGCTCACCAGCACAGCAGAACACTGAAGCTTTCTTT. It codes for CASSPAQQNTEAFF.

The J gene is TRBJ2-7, the V gene TRBV5-1; the D gene is possibly TRBD2 (6 bases). V was clipped by 0 bases and J by 5 bases, with 12 bases between them. CDR1 is SGHRS and CDR2 is YFSETQ in the germline V gene. CDR3 length equals 14 residues. CDR3 sequence: CASSLAGGSDEQYF. In nucleotides, the CDR3 is TGCGCCAGCAGCTTGGCCGGGGGAAGCGACGAGCAGTACTTC.

The chain couples TRBV2 to TRBJ2-1; 9 positions agree with TRBD1. The CDR3 consists of 15 residues. The V gene's germline CDR1 is SNHLY and CDR2 FYNNEI. J gave up 4 bases and V 4 bases, and 5 bases lay outside the gene matches. DNA of the CDR3: TGTGCCAGCAGTGTACAGGGGGCGGGTTACAATGAGCAGTTCTTC. This translates into CASSVQGAGYNEQFF.

The V and J genes are TRBV6-1 and TRBJ2-7; TRBD1 matches at 8 bases. The ends lost 5 bases at V and 3 bases at J; junction bases unmatched: 3. This CDR3 has 13 residues. Germline V CDR1 and CDR2: MNHNS, SASEGT. The CDR3, as DNA: TGTGCCAGCAGTCCAGGGGGCTACTACGAGCAGTACTTC. As protein: CASSPGGYYEQYF.